This T cell receptor (beta chain) was identified during a study of T cell repertoires in cytomegalovirus infection. MiXCR, run by TCRdb on the reads, gives a single entry per CDR3 protein. The data show a few hundred thousand distinct CDR3 sequences, approximately 46% seen once. The CDR3 totals 15 residues. V was shortened by 2 bases and J by 2 bases, with 13 bases between the two germline ends. CDR1 is SGHRS and CDR2 is YFSETQ in the germline V gene. For this clonotype: Antigen unknown.

This TCR was sampled from a human donor in good health (CMV status not recorded). Some clones in this sample may be carry-over from other donors' samples. The sequenced sample was cultured PBMCs, obtained from culture after CMV antigen stimulation. The chain couples TRBV5-1 to TRBJ1-1; D might be TRBD1 (5 bases). The DNA for the CDR3 is TGCGCCAGCAGCTTATCTTCCCAGGGTAACACTGAAGCTTTCTTT. Its translation: CASSLSSQGNTEAFF.